This T cell receptor beta chain was recovered during a study of cytomegalovirus exposure and HLA in healthy donors. PCR amplification relied on 60 Vbeta primers (plus 13 Jbeta primers). Repertoires were generated with immunoSEQ multiplex PCR, while TCRdb's copy carries only in-frame clones and drops some. The sample holds tens of thousands of clones, roughly three quarters seen once. Study findings and constraints: The Asian-associated ancestry cluster reportedly had fewer N-insertions than the approximately 670-donor mean in a later analysis. Researchers reported in a later analysis that common viral pathogens appeared linked to several top clusters.

A remark on this clone: Its target is unknown.

The CDR3 has 16 amino acids. Germline V CDR1 and CDR2: LNHDA, SQIVND (reference sequence). Trimming took 4 bases from V and 3 from J; bases not matched to a gene: 9. Sequencing used PBMCs. The V call is TRBV19, the J call TRBJ1-1; 9 nucleotides match TRBD1. This clonotype was sampled from a man aged 25-45 years in good health and CMV-seronegative. CDR3: CASSTPGTGLYTEAFF. CDR3 DNA sequence: TGTGCCAGTAGTACACCCGGGACAGGGTTGTACACTGAAGCTTTCTTT.